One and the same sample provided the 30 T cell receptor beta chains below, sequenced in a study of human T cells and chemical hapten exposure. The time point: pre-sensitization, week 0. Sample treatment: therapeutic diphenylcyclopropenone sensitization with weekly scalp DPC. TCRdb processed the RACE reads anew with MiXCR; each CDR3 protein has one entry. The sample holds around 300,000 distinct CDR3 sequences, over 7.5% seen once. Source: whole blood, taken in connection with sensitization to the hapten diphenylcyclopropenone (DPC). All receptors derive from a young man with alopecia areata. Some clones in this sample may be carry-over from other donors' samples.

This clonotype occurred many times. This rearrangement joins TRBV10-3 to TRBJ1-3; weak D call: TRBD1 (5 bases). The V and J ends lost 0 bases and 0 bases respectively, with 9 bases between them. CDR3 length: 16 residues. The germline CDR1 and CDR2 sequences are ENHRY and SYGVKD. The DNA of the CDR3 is TGTGCCATCAGTGAGTCGCGACAGCCCTCTGGAAACACCATATATTTT. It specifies CAISESRQPSGNTIYF.

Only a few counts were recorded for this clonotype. The CDR3: CSARDPTGGNSPLHF. The DNA for the CDR3 is TGCAGTGCTAGAGATCCGACAGGGGGCAATTCACCCCTCCACTTT. The chain recombines TRBV20-1 with TRBJ1-6; 10 nucleotides agree with TRBD1. Germline-derived CDR1 and CDR2 are DFQATT and SNEGSKA (reference sequence). The V gene end was trimmed by 0 bases and the J gene end by 7 bases; junction bases not matched to a gene: 3. This CDR3 spans 15 amino acids.

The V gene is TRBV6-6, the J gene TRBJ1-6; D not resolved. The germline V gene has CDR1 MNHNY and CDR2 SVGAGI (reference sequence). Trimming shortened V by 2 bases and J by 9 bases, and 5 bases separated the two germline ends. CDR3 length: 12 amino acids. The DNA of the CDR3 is TGTGCCAGCAGTTACGAGGTTTCACCCCTCCACTTT. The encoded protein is CASSYEVSPLHF.

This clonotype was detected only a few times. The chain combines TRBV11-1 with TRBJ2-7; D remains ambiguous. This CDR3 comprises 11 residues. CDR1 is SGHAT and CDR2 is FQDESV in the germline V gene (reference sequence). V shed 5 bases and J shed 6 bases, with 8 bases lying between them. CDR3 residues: CASSAHSEQYF. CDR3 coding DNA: TGTGCCAGCAGCGCTCATTCCGAGCAGTACTTC.

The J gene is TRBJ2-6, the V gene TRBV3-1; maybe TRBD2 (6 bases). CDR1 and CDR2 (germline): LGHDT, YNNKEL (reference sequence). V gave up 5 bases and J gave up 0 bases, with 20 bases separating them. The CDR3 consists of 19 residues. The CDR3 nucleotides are TGTGCCAGCAGCTACTTAGCGGATCCTCTCTACTCTGGGGCCAACGTCCTGACTTTC. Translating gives CASSYLADPLYSGANVLTF.

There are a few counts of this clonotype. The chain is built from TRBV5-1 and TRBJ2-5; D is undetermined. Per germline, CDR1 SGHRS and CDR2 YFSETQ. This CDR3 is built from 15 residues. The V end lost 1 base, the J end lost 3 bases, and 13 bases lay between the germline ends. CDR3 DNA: TGCGCCAGCAGCTTGTTCTTGGACCCCGAAGAGACCCAGTACTTC. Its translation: CASSLFLDPEETQYF.

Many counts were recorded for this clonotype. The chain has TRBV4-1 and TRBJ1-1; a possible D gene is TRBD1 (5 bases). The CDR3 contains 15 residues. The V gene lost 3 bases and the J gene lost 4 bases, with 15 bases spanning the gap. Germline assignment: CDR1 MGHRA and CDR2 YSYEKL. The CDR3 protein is CASSQIEMGGTEAFF. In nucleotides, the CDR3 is TGCGCCAGCAGCCAGATTGAGATGGGGGGCACTGAAGCTTTCTTT.

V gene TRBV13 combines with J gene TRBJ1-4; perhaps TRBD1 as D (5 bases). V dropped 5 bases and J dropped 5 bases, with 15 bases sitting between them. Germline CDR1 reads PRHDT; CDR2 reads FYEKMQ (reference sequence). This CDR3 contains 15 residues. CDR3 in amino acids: CASSPPGLKNEKLFF. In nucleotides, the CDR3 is TGTGCCAGCAGCCCACCGGGACTGAAAAATGAAAAACTGTTTTTT.

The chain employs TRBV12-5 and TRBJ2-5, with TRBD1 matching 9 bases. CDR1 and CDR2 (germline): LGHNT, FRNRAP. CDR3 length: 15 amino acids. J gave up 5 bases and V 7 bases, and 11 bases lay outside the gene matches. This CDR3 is CASVPGDRVLETQYF. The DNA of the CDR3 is TGTGCTAGTGTACCTGGGGACAGGGTATTGGAGACCCAGTACTTC. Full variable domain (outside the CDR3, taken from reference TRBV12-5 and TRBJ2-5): DARVTQTPRHKVTEMGQEVTMRCQPILGHNTVFWYRQTMMQGLELLAYFRNRAPLDDSGMPKDRFSAEMPDATLATLKIQPSEPRDSAVYFCASVPGDRVLETQYFGPGTRLLVL.

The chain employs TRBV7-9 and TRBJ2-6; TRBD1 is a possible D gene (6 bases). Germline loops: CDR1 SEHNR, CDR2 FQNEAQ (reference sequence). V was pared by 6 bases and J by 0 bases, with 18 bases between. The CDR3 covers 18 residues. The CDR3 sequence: CASRGALRTSSGANVLTF. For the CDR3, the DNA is TGTGCCAGCAGGGGGGCACTCCGCACAAGCTCTGGGGCCAACGTCCTGACTTTC.

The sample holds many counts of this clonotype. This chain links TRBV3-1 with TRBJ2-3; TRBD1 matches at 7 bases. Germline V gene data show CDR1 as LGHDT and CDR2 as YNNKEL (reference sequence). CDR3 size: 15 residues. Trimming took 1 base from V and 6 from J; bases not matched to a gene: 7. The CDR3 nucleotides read TGTGCCAGCAGCCAAGGCTATAACAGGGGTGATACGCAGTATTTT. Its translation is CASSQGYNRGDTQYF.

The CDR3 DNA follows: TGTGCCAGCAAGTGGACCCACGAGCGGGAGCTGTTTTTT. Protein product: CASKWTHERELFF. The chain recombines TRBV6-1 with TRBJ2-2, with D unclear. V lost 7 bases, J lost 9 bases, and 15 bases lay in between. Germline V gene data show CDR1 as MNHNS and CDR2 as SASEGT. CDR3 length: 13 amino acids.

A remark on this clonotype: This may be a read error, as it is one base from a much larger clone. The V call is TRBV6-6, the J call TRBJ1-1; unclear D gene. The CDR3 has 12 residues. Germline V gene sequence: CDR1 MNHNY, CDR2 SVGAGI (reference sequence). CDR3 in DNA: TGTGCCAGCGGCGGGAGAGTTACTGAAGCTATCTTT. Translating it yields CASGGRVTEAIF.

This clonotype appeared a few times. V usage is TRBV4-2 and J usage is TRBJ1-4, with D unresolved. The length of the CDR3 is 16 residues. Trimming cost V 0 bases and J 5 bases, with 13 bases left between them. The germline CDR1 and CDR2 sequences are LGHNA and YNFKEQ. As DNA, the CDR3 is TGTGCCAGCAGCCAAGAGAGTTCCAGACCAAATGAAAAACTGTTTTTT. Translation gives CASSQESSRPNEKLFF.

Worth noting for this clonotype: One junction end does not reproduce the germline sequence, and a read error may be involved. The CDR3 here is CVSSEVGGRPQHF. The CDR3 bases are TGTGTCAGCAGTGAAGTCGGCGGGCGGCCCCAGCATTTT. The V gene is TRBV2, the J gene TRBJ1-5; D not certain. The CDR3 spans 13 residues. Germline V gene lookup returns CDR1 SNHLY and CDR2 FYNNEI.

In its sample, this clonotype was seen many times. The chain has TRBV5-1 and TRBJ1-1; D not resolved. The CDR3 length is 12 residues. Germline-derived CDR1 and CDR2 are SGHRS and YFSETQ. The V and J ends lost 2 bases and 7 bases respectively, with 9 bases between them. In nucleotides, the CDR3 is TGCGCCAGCAGCTTAGCAGGCTATGAAGCTTTCTTT. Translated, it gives CASSLAGYEAFF.

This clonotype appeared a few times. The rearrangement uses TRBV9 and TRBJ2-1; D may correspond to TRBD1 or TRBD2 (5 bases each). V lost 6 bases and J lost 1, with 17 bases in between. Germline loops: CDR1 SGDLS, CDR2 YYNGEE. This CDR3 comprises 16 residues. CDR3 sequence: CASTLGREISYNEQFF. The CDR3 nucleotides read TGTGCCAGCACCCTCGGCAGGGAGATTTCCTACAATGAGCAGTTCTTC.

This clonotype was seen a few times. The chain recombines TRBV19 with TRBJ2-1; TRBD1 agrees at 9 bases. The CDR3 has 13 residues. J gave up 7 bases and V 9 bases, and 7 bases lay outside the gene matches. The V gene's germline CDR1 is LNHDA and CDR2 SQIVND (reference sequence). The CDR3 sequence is CARQGATLNEQFF. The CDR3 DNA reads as TGTGCCAGACAGGGGGCGACGCTGAATGAGCAGTTCTTC.

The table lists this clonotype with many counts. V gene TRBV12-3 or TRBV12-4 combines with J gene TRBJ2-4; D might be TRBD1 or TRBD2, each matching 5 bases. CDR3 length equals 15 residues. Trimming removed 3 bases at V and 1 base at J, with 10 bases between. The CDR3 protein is CASSFGGTAKNIQYF. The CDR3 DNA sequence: TGTGCCAGCAGTTTCGGTGGGACGGCCAAAAACATTCAGTACTTC.

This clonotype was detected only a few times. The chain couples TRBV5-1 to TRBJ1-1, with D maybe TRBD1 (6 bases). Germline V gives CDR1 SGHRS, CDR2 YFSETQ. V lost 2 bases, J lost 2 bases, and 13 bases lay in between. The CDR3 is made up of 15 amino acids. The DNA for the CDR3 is TGCGCCAGCAGCTTAACTCGGACAGTAAACACTGAAGCTTTCTTT. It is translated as CASSLTRTVNTEAFF.

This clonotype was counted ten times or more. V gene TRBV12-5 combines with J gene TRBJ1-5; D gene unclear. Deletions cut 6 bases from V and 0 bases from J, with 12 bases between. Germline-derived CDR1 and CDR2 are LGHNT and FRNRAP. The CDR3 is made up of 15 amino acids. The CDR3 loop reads CASGMSSSSNQPQHF. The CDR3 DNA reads TGTGCTAGTGGCATGAGTTCTTCTAGCAATCAGCCCCAGCATTTT.

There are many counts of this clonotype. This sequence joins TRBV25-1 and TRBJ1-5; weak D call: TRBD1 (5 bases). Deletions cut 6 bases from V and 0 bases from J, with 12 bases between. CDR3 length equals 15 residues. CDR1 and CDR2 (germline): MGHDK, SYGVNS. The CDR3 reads CASSQGGYSNQPQHF. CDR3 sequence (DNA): TGTGCCAGCAGCCAGGGCGGTTATAGCAATCAGCCCCAGCATTTT.

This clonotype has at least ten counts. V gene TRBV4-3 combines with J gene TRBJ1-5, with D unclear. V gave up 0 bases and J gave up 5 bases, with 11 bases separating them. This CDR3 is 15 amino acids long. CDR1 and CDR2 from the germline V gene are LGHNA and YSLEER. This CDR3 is CASSQDIGHYQPQHF. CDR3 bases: TGCGCCAGCAGCCAAGATATCGGCCATTATCAGCCCCAGCATTTT.

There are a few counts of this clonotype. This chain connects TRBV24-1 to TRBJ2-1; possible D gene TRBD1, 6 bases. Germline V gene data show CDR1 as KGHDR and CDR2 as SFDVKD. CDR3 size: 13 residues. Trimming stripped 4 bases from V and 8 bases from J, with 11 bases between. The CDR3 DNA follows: TGTGCCACCAGTGACCTACAGGGCCATGAGCAGTTCTTC. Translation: CATSDLQGHEQFF.

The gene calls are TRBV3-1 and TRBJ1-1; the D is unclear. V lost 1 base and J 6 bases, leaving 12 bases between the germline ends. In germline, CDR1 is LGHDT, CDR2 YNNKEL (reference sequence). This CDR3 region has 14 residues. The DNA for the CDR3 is TGTGCCAGCAGCCAAGGTAAAGGGCCTGCTGAAGCTTTCTTT. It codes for CASSQGKGPAEAFF.

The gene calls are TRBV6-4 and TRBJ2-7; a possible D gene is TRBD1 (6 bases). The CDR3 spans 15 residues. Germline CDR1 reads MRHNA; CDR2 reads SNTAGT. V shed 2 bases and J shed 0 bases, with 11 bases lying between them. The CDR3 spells CASSDLEDSSYEQYV. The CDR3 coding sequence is TGTGCCAGCAGTGACCTAGAGGACAGCTCCTACGAGCAGTACGTC.

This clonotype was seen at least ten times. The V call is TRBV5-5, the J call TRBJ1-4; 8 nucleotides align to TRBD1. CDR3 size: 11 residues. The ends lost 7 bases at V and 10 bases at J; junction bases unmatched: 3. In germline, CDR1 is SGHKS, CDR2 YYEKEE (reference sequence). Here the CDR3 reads CASGDRGKLFF. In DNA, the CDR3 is TGTGCCAGCGGCGACAGGGGAAAACTGTTTTTT.

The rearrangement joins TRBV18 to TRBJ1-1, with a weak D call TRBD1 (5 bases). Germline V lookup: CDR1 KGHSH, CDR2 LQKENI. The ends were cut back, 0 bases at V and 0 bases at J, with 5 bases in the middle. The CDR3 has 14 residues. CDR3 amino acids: CASSPPGVNTEAFF. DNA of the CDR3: TGTGCCAGCTCACCACCGGGGGTGAACACTGAAGCTTTCTTT. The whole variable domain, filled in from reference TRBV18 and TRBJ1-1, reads NAGVMQNPRHLVRRRGQEARLRCSPMKGHSHVYWYRQLPEEGLKFMVYLQKENIIDESGMPKERFSAEFPKEGPSILRIQQVVRGDSAAYFCASSPPGVNTEAFFGQGTRLTVV.

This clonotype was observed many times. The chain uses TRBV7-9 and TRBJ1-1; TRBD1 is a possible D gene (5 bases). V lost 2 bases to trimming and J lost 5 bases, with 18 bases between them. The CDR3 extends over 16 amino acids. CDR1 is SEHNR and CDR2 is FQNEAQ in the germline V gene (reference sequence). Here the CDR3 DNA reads TGTGCCAGCAGCTTACAGGCACTACGTGGGGGAACTGAAGCTTTCTTT. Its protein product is CASSLQALRGGTEAFF.

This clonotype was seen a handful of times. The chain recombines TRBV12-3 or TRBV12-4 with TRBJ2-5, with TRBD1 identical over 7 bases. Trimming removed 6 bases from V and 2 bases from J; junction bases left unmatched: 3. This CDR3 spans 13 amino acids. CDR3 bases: TGTGCCAGCAGGAGGACAGGACAAGAGACCCAGTACTTC. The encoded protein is CASRRTGQETQYF.